This T cell receptor (beta chain) appears in the sequencing data of a study of T cells in Graves' hyperthyroidism and ophthalmopathy. The study, taken as a whole, reports: Before onset, by a median of about six months, the model predicted ophthalmopathy. Clonotypes that were expanded in thyroid above 0.001 mostly appeared in blood too.

Exclusion of patients followed from uncontrolled infection, other autoimmune disease, pregnancy or lactation. What was amplified from RNA transcripts were TCR beta CDR3 regions. TCR CDR3 underwent first-round RT-PCR with the HTBI primer set. Via MiXCR, TCRdb re-called the multiplex PCR reads, giving one row per CDR3 protein. The profile covers 95,000 to 100,000 distinct CDR3 sequences, with just over 50% appearing a single time and 25% to 30% taken by the ten largest. A word on this clonotype: Its matching antigen is unknown.

The clonotype comes from a middle-aged woman with Graves' hyperthyroidism. Material: blood.

Written as DNA, the CDR3 is TGCAGCGTTGTTCCTGGGACAGGGGTGTTATTGGAGACCCAGTACTTC. The encoded protein is CSVVPGTGVLLETQYF. The gene calls are TRBV29-1 and TRBJ2-5; the match to TRBD1 covers 10 bases. Germline-derived CDR1 and CDR2 are SQVTM and ANQGSEA. The CDR3 totals 16 residues. Losses at the gene ends were 4 bases for V and 5 bases for J; bases not matched to a gene: 13.